These T cell receptor beta chains were read from a single sample in a study of blood T cells in healthy people across ages. TCRdb recomputed calls from the 5' RACE reads with MiXCR, one row per CDR3 protein. Here the sample spans about 780,000 distinct CDR3 sequences, around a quarter being singletons. The same specimen was also included in a second study, on T cells of mothers and their children.

The sample taken for sequencing was blood. The origin of the receptors is a boy between 10 and 17 years old in good health. The CDR3 runs from the conserved cysteine through the conserved F or W. D genes are given only for firm matches. Rows may omit the clone size; those that give it use once, few, many or a size class.

DNA | CDR3 | V | size | J | D
TGCGCCAGCAGTGATGCGCTAGCGGGGATTGGGCAGTTCTTC | CASSDALAGIGQFF | TRBV10-2 | . | TRBJ2-1 | TRBD2
TGTGCCAGCATCCCAGGGGAGAGCAGCTCCTACGAGCAGTACTTC | CASIPGESSSYEQYF | TRBV7-9 | . | TRBJ2-7 | .
TGTGCCACCATGAATAGCGGGGGCGATGAGCAGTTCTTC | CATMNSGGDEQFF | TRBV24-1 | . | TRBJ2-1 | TRBD2
TGTGCCAGCAGTCAGCGGGGGACTCACAATGAGCAGTTCTTC | CASSQRGTHNEQFF | TRBV7-2 | . | TRBJ2-1 | TRBD2
TGTGCCAGCAGCCAAGAAGTTGGAGCGGCCCAGCCCCAGCATTTT | CASSQEVGAAQPQHF | TRBV4-2 | . | TRBJ1-5 | .
TGTGCCAGCTTTCGCGGGGAAAACATTCAGTACTTC | CASFRGENIQYF | TRBV6-6 | . | TRBJ2-4 | .
TGTGCCAGTAGTACCCCGACAGGAGCTAATTCACCCCTCCACTTT | CASSTPTGANSPLHF | TRBV19 | few | TRBJ1-6 | .
TGCAGCGTCCAAAACTCCCTGGAGGATGAAAAACAGTTTTTT | CSVQNSLEDEKQFF | TRBV29-1 | few | TRBJ1-4 | .
TGTGCCAGCAGCTTGAAGGGAGAGTATACTGAAGCTTTCTTT | CASSLKGEYTEAFF | TRBV7-2 | . | TRBJ1-1 | .
TGTGCCAGCAGCTGGGGCGGGGGCACTGAAGCTTTCTTT | CASSWGGGTEAFF | TRBV7-3 | . | TRBJ1-1 | .
TGTGCCAGCTCTTTGGGGTTTGGGGGGAATGGGAGTAGCCAAGAGACCCAGTACTTC | CASSLGFGGNGSSQETQYF | TRBV12-3/TRBV12-4 | . | TRBJ2-5 | .
TGCGCCAGCAGCGGGACAGGGACCGCAACTAATGAAAAACTGTTTTTT | CASSGTGTATNEKLFF | TRBV5-1 | many | TRBJ1-4 | TRBD1
TGTGCCAGCAGTTACTCTGACAGGTCAACTAATGAAAAACTGTTTTTT | CASSYSDRSTNEKLFF | TRBV6-5 | few | TRBJ1-4 | .
TGTGCCAGCAGCGAGGGCCCTACGCCCGACTACGAGCAGTACTTC | CASSEGPTPDYEQYF | TRBV5-6 | few | TRBJ2-7 | .
TGTGCCATCAGTGAGACTAGCGGGGGTGAGACCCAGTACTTC | CAISETSGGETQYF | TRBV10-3 | few | TRBJ2-5 | TRBD2
TGCAGCGTTGAAGAGGGAACAGGGCGGAGGGGTGAGCAGTTCTTC | CSVEEGTGRRGEQFF | TRBV29-1 | . | TRBJ2-1 | .